These 18 T cell receptor beta chains came from one sample sequenced in a study of blood T cell repertoires in COVID-19. The method was immunoSEQ multiplex PCR; TCRdb's version includes in-frame clones alone and lacks a portion of them. Here the sample spans 180,000 or so clones, 80% to 90% being singletons. Sequenced material: peripheral blood. These receptors all stem from a man aged 55 to 70 with acute or convalescent COVID-19.

The J gene is TRBJ2-7, the V gene TRBV28; 7 bases line up with TRBD2. Per germline, CDR1 MDHEN and CDR2 SYDVKM. The V segment lost 5 bases and the J segment 2 bases; nucleotides outside the gene matches: 12. The CDR3 is 16 residues long. CDR3 DNA sequence: TGTGCCAGCAGTCCCATCGGGGGGACTGCCCCCTACGAGCAGTACTTC. Amino acid sequence: CASSPIGGTAPYEQYF.

The genes are TRBV28 and TRBJ2-5; 12 bases are a match to TRBD1. Trimming at V came to 7 bases and at J to 5 bases, leaving 14 bases not matched to a gene. The germline gives CDR1 MDHEN, CDR2 SYDVKM. The CDR3 covers 17 residues. Written as DNA, the CDR3 is TGTGCCAGCACCGACTCTAGAGGGACAGGGGGCGCCGAGACCCAGTACTTC. This encodes CASTDSRGTGGAETQYF.

The chain carries TRBV5-1 and TRBJ1-3; possibly TRBD1 for D (6 bases). Germline values: CDR1 SGHRS, CDR2 YFSETQ. The germline V and J ends were trimmed by 1 base and 1 base, with 15 bases remaining between them. The CDR3 has 17 residues. The DNA for the CDR3 is TGCGCCAGCAGCTTGCAGAACAGGGCTTCATCTGGAAACACCATATATTTT. It translates to CASSLQNRASSGNTIYF.

This clone was detected only a few times. V usage is TRBV18 and J usage is TRBJ1-1; 10 nucleotides agree with TRBD1. Germline V gene lookup returns CDR1 KGHSH and CDR2 LQKENI. J was trimmed by 3 bases and V by 3 bases; bases with no gene match: 10. The CDR3 sequence is 17 residues long. The CDR3 sequence: CASSPPLGDRGHTEAFF. The CDR3 nucleotides read TGTGCCAGCTCACCTCCACTAGGTGACAGGGGGCACACTGAAGCTTTCTTT.

This rearrangement joins TRBV7-9 to TRBJ1-1, with unresolved D. The CDR3 is made up of 13 amino acids. Germline V lookup: CDR1 SEHNR, CDR2 FQNEAQ (reference sequence). The V gene lost 1 base and the J gene lost 3 bases, with 6 bases spanning the gap. The CDR3 here is CASSLVADTEAFF. The CDR3 DNA sequence: TGTGCCAGCAGCTTAGTGGCAGACACTGAAGCTTTCTTT.

This clone was counted a few times. V usage is TRBV5-5 and J usage is TRBJ1-2, with D possibly matching TRBD1 (6 bases). Germline CDR1 and CDR2: SGHKS and YYEKEE (reference sequence). There are 15 residues in the CDR3. V was clipped by 4 bases and J by 9 bases, with 22 bases between them. The CDR3 reads CASSDWRTQGVRYTF. CDR3 nucleotide sequence: TGTGCCAGCAGCGATTGGAGGACACAGGGTGTACGCTACACCTTC.

This sequence joins TRBV19 and TRBJ1-5; D perhaps matches TRBD1 (6 bases). Trimming took 9 bases from V and 3 from J, leaving 15 bases between them. CDR3 size: 14 residues. In germline, CDR1 is LNHDA, CDR2 SQIVND (reference sequence). CDR3 amino acids: CASRSTGPNQPQHF. DNA of the CDR3: TGTGCCAGCAGATCTACAGGGCCCAATCAGCCCCAGCATTTT.

The rearrangement uses TRBV24-1 and TRBJ2-2; TRBD2 agrees at 9 bases. J was trimmed by 4 bases and V by 2 bases; bases with no gene match: 13. The CDR3 consists of 19 residues. Looked up from germline, CDR1 is KGHDR and CDR2 is SFDVKD. The CDR3 loop is CATSDSTRSGGNPTGELFF. The CDR3 DNA reads as TGTGCCACCAGTGATTCCACCCGAAGCGGGGGGAACCCCACCGGGGAGCTGTTTTTT.

With respect to this clone: The sample has other DNA sequences that encode this CDR3 too. CDR3 loop: CASSPRTGLNQPQHF. The CDR3, as DNA: TGTGCCAGCAGTCCGCGGACAGGCCTAAATCAGCCCCAGCATTTT. The chain uses TRBV28 and TRBJ1-5; 7 nucleotides match TRBD1. Losses at the gene ends were 5 bases for V and 4 bases for J; bases not matched to a gene: 8. CDR1 is MDHEN, CDR2 SYDVKM, per germline. CDR3 length: 15 amino acids. The whole variable domain, filled in from reference TRBV28 and TRBJ1-5, reads DVKVTQSSRYLVKRTGEKVFLECVQDMDHENMFWYRQDPGLGLRLIYFSYDVKMKEKGDIPEGYSVSREKKERFSLILESASTNQTSMYLCASSPRTGLNQPQHFGDGTRLSIL.

The chain links TRBV20-1 to TRBJ2-4; D is unresolved. V was shortened by 3 bases and J by 0 bases, with 6 bases between the two germline ends. From germline, CDR1 is DFQATT and CDR2 SNEGSKA (reference sequence). The CDR3 sequence is 13 residues long. In DNA, the CDR3 is TGCAGTGCTAGTTTTCTAGCCAAAAACATTCAGTACTTC. This gives the protein CSASFLAKNIQYF.

V usage is TRBV24-1 and J usage is TRBJ2-1; 7 nucleotides match TRBD2. CDR1 and CDR2 from the germline V gene are KGHDR and SFDVKD. The CDR3 totals 15 residues. V dropped 6 bases and J dropped 10; count of bases not matched to a gene: 14. The CDR3 region has the DNA TGTGCCACCAGTAGCCCGGGAGGCCGGATTGAGGAGCAGTTCTTC. This codes for CATSSPGGRIEEQFF.

The chain joins TRBV6-1 to TRBJ2-3; 10 positions match TRBD1. CDR3 length: 16 amino acids. After removal of 4 bases from V and 4 bases from J, the junction contained 8 bases not matched to a gene. In germline, CDR1 is MNHNS, CDR2 SASEGT. CDR3 loop: CASSATTGGSADTQYF. The CDR3 DNA reads as TGTGCCAGCAGTGCCACGACAGGGGGCAGCGCAGATACGCAGTATTTT.

The chain uses TRBV15 and TRBJ2-3; 9 bases are a match to TRBD2. This CDR3 comprises 16 residues. Germline CDR1 LNHNV, CDR2 YYDKDF (reference sequence). J was trimmed by 6 bases and V by 4 bases; bases with no gene match: 11. The CDR3, as DNA: TGTGCCACCAGCACCACCACCAGCGGGAGGCGTGATACGCAGTATTTT. This gives the protein CATSTTTSGRRDTQYF.

This chain uses TRBV28 with TRBJ2-3; a weak D match, TRBD2 (6 bases). The germline gives CDR1 MDHEN, CDR2 SYDVKM. V lost 7 bases, J lost 1 base, and 12 bases lay in between. The CDR3 has 14 residues. The CDR3, as DNA: TGTGCCAGCACCTGGAGGGCGGGCACAGATACGCAGTATTTT. It translates to CASTWRAGTDTQYF.

The gene calls are TRBV29-1 and TRBJ2-5, with 10 bases identical to TRBD1. This CDR3 is built from 13 residues. V trimming: 4 bases; J trimming: 4 bases; junction bases outside the gene matches: 3. Germline assignment: CDR1 SQVTM and CDR2 ANQGSEA. CDR3 sequence reads: CSVGDRGPETQYF. The CDR3 nucleotides are TGCAGCGTTGGGGACAGGGGTCCAGAGACCCAGTACTTC.

The chain has TRBV29-1 and TRBJ1-1, with a tentative D call TRBD1 (5 bases). The CDR3 has 11 amino acids. V dropped 4 bases and J dropped 4 bases, with 7 bases sitting between them. Per germline, CDR1 SQVTM and CDR2 ANQGSEA. The CDR3: CSVVRGTEAFF. The CDR3 DNA reads as TGCAGCGTTGTAAGGGGCACTGAAGCTTTCTTT. The complete variable domain, with remaining parts taken from reference TRBV29-1 and TRBJ1-1, reads SAVISQKPSRDICQRGTSLTIQCQVDSQVTMMFWYRQQPGQSLTLIATANQGSEATYESGFVIDKFPISRPNLTFSTLTVSNMSPEDSSIYLCSVVRGTEAFFGQGTRLTVV.

The chain uses TRBV25-1 and TRBJ2-2, with D perhaps TRBD1 (6 bases). This CDR3 contains 17 residues. V shed 4 bases and J shed 7 bases, with 22 bases lying between them. Germline CDR1 MGHDK, CDR2 SYGVNS. The CDR3 loop is CASSGKWGRGEGGELFF. The CDR3 DNA is TGTGCCAGCAGTGGAAAATGGGGCAGGGGAGAGGGCGGGGAGCTGTTTTTT.

The rearrangement links TRBV30 to TRBJ2-7; D possibly corresponds to TRBD2 (6 bases). Deletions cut 0 bases from V and 4 bases from J, with 13 bases between. Looked up from germline, CDR1 is GTSNPN and CDR2 is SVGIG (reference sequence). The CDR3 is 14 amino acids. The CDR3 nucleotides are TGTGCCTGGAGTGTACTCCAGGGAGGATACGAGCAGTACTTC. The encoded protein is CAWSVLQGGYEQYF.